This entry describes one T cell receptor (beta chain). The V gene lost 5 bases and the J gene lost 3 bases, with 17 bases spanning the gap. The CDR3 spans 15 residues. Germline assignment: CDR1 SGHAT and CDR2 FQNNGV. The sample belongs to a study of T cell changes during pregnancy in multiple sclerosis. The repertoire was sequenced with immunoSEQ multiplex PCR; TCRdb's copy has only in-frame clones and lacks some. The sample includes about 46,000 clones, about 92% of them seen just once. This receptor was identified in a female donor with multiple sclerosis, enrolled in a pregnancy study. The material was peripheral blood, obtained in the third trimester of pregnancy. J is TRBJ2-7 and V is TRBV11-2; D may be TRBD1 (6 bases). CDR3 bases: TGTGCCAGCAGCGGGGCTCGGACAGACGGCTACGAGCAGTACTTC. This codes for CASSGARTDGYEQYF.